These 6 T cell receptor beta chains were all obtained from the same sample, sequenced in a study of blood T cell repertoires in COVID-19. TCRdb's copy holds only in-frame clones and misses some; the assay was immunoSEQ multiplex PCR. The sample yields about 29,000 clones, roughly 80% seen once. What was sequenced was peripheral blood. Source of these receptors: a woman aged 65 to 85 with active or convalescent COVID-19.

The genes are TRBV19 and TRBJ1-5, with D perhaps TRBD1 (5 bases). This CDR3 region has 14 residues. Germline loops: CDR1 LNHDA, CDR2 SQIVND (reference sequence). Trimming took 6 bases from V and 1 from J, leaving 10 bases between them. The CDR3 DNA follows: TGTGCCAGTAGATGGGGCCTGAGCAATCAGCCCCAGCATTTT. This gives the protein CASRWGLSNQPQHF. Full variable domain (outside the CDR3, taken from reference TRBV19 and TRBJ1-5): DGGITQSPKYLFRKEGQNVTLSCEQNLNHDAMYWYRQDPGQGLRLIYYSQIVNDFQKGDIAEGYSVSREKKESFPLTVTSAQKNPTAFYLCASRWGLSNQPQHFGDGTRLSIL.

The chain is built from TRBV19 and TRBJ2-6; TRBD2 is a possible D gene (6 bases). This CDR3 contains 17 residues. CDR1 is LNHDA, CDR2 SQIVND, per germline (reference sequence). Trimming pared 5 bases from V and 4 bases from J, leaving 18 bases between. The CDR3, as DNA: TGTGCCAGTAGTTCCTCGGGGGTGGGGTCCGGGGCCAACGTCCTGACTTTC. This translates into CASSSSGVGSGANVLTF.

The genes are TRBV7-2 and TRBJ1-5; 8 bases agree with TRBD1. Losses at the gene ends were 3 bases for V and 1 base for J; bases not matched to a gene: 5. The CDR3 runs 16 residues. Germline-derived CDR1 and CDR2 are SGHTA and FQGNSA. CDR3 nucleotide sequence: TGTGCCAGCAGCTTCAGGGGGCTACGGAGCAATCAGCCCCAGCATTTT. Amino acids: CASSFRGLRSNQPQHF.

V usage is TRBV6-5 and J usage is TRBJ1-2; D is unclear. The V end lost 0 bases, the J end lost 5 bases, and 16 bases lay between the germline ends. CDR1 MNHEY and CDR2 SVGAGI come from the germline V gene. CDR3 length equals 16 residues. DNA for the CDR3: TGTGCCAGCAGTTACTCGATTCTGGGGAGCTCGTATGGCTACACCTTC. Protein: CASSYSILGSSYGYTF.

This clone was found a few times. J is TRBJ1-2 and V is TRBV4-3; 9 bases are a match to TRBD1. The CDR3 extends over 15 amino acids. Looked up from germline, CDR1 is LGHNA and CDR2 is YSLEER. Trimming at V came to 2 bases and at J to 6 bases, leaving 7 bases not matched to a gene. The CDR3 protein is CASSQLSGQGHGYTF. The CDR3, as DNA: TGCGCCAGCAGCCAACTTTCGGGACAGGGTCATGGCTACACCTTC.

V usage is TRBV4-3 and J usage is TRBJ1-6; 8 bases match TRBD1. This CDR3 spans 18 amino acids. V dropped 0 bases and J dropped 4; count of bases not matched to a gene: 8. Germline CDR1 reads LGHNA; CDR2 reads YSLEER. CDR3 loop: CASSQEEQGGGYNSPLHF. The DNA for the CDR3 is TGCGCCAGCAGCCAAGAGGAACAGGGGGGGGGATATAATTCACCCCTCCACTTT.